The clone carrying this T cell receptor beta chain was found a few times. The antigen is undetermined. This sample is drawn from a study of identical twins. The CDR3 has 15 residues. A universal primer site was added by template switching, and unique molecular identifiers were carried by the cDNA. TCRdb redid the calling of the 5' RACE reads with MiXCR, one entry per CDR3 protein. Counted here are some 900,000 distinct CDR3 sequences, approximately 13% occurring once; the ten biggest clones make up around 1.5%. Study conclusions and caveats: Conclusions were based on cross-sectional statistical analysis, without following the same donors. Zero-insertion analyses were open to partial confounding by invariant MAIT and iNKT cells. Where out-of-frame alpha sequences were twin-shared, they showed excess low generation probability.

These same records also appear under a second study, on yellow fever vaccine responses in identical twins.

This sequence joins TRBV21-1 and TRBJ1-1; TRBD1 is the table's D call and was not checked against the DNA. TRBV21-1 is deemed a pseudogene. The sequencing input was PBMCs. The TCR was taken from a woman under 30 in good health. The CDR3 sequence: CASTHYREPGTEAFF. As DNA, the CDR3 is TGTGCCAGCACCCATTACCGGGAACCAGGCACTGAAGCTTTCTTT.